Listed here are 32 T cell receptor beta chains from one sample, sequenced in a study of vaccination and CD4 T cells after COVID-19. The treatment denotes: approximately nine-day PBMC culture with coronavirus spike peptide pools or control peptides (ViraFEST assay). The Oncomine TCR Beta short-read assay generated sequence data from the DNA of cultured CD4+ T cells. TCRdb called the PCR reads again in MiXCR, with one record for every CDR3 protein. The sample gives 7,500 to 9,500 distinct CDR3 sequences, 64% of which show up once; almost 35% is in the top ten. For these TCRs, the target antigens are not known. The material sequenced was CD4+ T cells from blood, cultured in vitro. These receptors all stem from a human donor who had recovered from COVID-19.

The rearrangement links TRBV5-1 to TRBJ2-5; 9 bases map to TRBD1. The CDR3 totals 16 residues. Losses at the gene ends were 0 bases for V and 5 bases for J; bases not matched to a gene: 8. CDR1 SGHRS and CDR2 YFSETQ come from the germline V gene. The CDR3: CASSLGVGQGKETQYF. The CDR3 DNA reads as TGCGCCAGCAGCTTGGGAGTTGGACAGGGGAAGGAGACCCAGTACTTC.

The chain couples TRBV10-3 to TRBJ1-6, with a possible D match to TRBD1 (6 bases). This CDR3 is 14 amino acids long. Germline values: CDR1 ENHRY, CDR2 SYGVKD. Trimming stripped 0 bases from V and 12 bases from J, with 12 bases between. The CDR3 loop reads CAISESTGVQPLHF. In nucleotides, the CDR3 is TGTGCCATCAGTGAGTCGACAGGCGTGCAACCCCTCCACTTT.

This clonotype is labeled as large. The chain is built from TRBV7-9 and TRBJ1-3; D unresolved. Germline V CDR1 and CDR2: SEHNR, FQNEAQ (reference sequence). This CDR3 is built from 15 residues. The V gene lost 5 bases and the J gene lost 4 bases, with 15 bases spanning the gap. This chain's CDR3 is CASSPQLAGGNTIYF. CDR3 nucleotides: TGTGCCAGCAGCCCGCAACTTGCGGGAGGAAACACCATATATTTT.

The table lists this clonotype with a few counts. The V call is TRBV19, the J call TRBJ2-1; D is perhaps TRBD1 or TRBD2 (5 bases each). Germline V gene lookup returns CDR1 LNHDA and CDR2 SQIVND (reference sequence). The CDR3 is 16 residues long. The ends were cut back, 6 bases at V and 0 bases at J, with 15 bases in the middle. The CDR3 bases are TGTGCCAGTAGATCCTGGGACGCCTTCTCCTACAATGAGCAGTTCTTC. Its protein product is CASRSWDAFSYNEQFF.

This chain connects TRBV20-1 to TRBJ2-7; D unclear. The CDR3 runs 15 residues. The V end lost 4 bases, the J end lost 5 bases, and 21 bases lay between the germline ends. CDR1 DFQATT and CDR2 SNEGSKA come from the germline V gene (reference sequence). CDR3 sequence reads: CSATNIRFDSDEQYF. The CDR3 DNA sequence: TGCAGTGCTACCAATATCCGCTTCGACTCGGACGAGCAGTACTTC.

In this sample, this clonotype turned up a few times. The genes are TRBV7-2 and TRBJ1-1; 8 nucleotides agree with TRBD1. The CDR3 loop spans 12 amino acids. CDR1 is SGHTA, CDR2 FQGNSA, per germline. With 2 bases clipped from V and 7 bases from J, the junction kept 0 bases outside the gene matches. The CDR3 DNA reads TGTGCCAGCAGCTTAACAGGGGGTGAAGCTTTCTTT. Translated, it gives CASSLTGGEAFF.

The chain links TRBV20-1 to TRBJ2-3; 11 bases align to TRBD2. Germline V gives CDR1 DFQATT, CDR2 SNEGSKA (reference sequence). The CDR3 has 16 amino acids. Trimming cost V 5 bases and J 3 bases; bases outside gene matches: 10. The DNA of the CDR3 is TGCAGTGCTGAGACTAGCGGGGCGCCCGGGACAGATACGCAGTATTTT. It codes for CSAETSGAPGTDTQYF.

This clonotype was detected a few times. V gene TRBV6-1 combines with J gene TRBJ2-2; 10 bases map to TRBD1. This CDR3 comprises 16 residues. V lost 7 bases to trimming and J lost 5 bases; unmatched junction nucleotides: 10. CDR1 and CDR2 from the germline V gene are MNHNS and SASEGT. DNA for the CDR3: TGTGCCAGCACTGACCGTTGGGGACAGGGGACCGGGGAGCTGTTTTTT. It yields the protein CASTDRWGQGTGELFF.

This chain connects TRBV6-2 or TRBV6-3 to TRBJ2-7; D may correspond to TRBD1 or TRBD2 (5 bases each). Germline V lookup: CDR1 MNHEY, CDR2 SVGEGT. There are 14 residues in the CDR3. V was cut by 6 bases and J by 2 bases, with 14 bases left in between. Here the CDR3 DNA reads TGTGCCAGCAGCCCTCGGGGCGGCCCCTACGAGCAGTACTTC. This translates into CASSPRGGPYEQYF.

V and J are TRBV11-1 and TRBJ2-2; the match to TRBD2 covers 10 bases. Germline CDR1 SGHAT, CDR2 FQDESV (reference sequence). The CDR3 loop spans 14 amino acids. The V gene end was trimmed by 6 bases and the J gene end by 4 bases; junction bases not matched to a gene: 2. The CDR3 region is CASSPSGSTGELFF. DNA for the CDR3: TGTGCCAGCAGTCCTAGCGGGAGCACCGGGGAGCTGTTTTTT.

This clonotype was detected only a few times. This chain joins TRBV12-3 or TRBV12-4 and TRBJ1-5; 9 bases are a match to TRBD1. V lost 5 bases to trimming and J lost 3 bases; unmatched junction nucleotides: 5. The CDR3 sequence is 15 residues long. The DNA of the CDR3 is TGTGCCAGCAGTACTGGACAGGGGCTCAATCAGCCCCAGCATTTT. It yields the protein CASSTGQGLNQPQHF.

This clonotype has just a few counts. The chain has TRBV15 and TRBJ2-3; TRBD1 or TRBD2 may be the D gene (5 bases each). CDR1 LNHNV and CDR2 YYDKDF come from the germline V gene (reference sequence). This CDR3 comprises 16 residues. Deletions cut 6 bases from V and 0 bases from J, with 16 bases between. The CDR3 is CATSPNMGVSTDTQYF. CDR3 bases: TGTGCCACCAGTCCAAACATGGGGGTCAGCACAGATACGCAGTATTTT. The variable domain in full, completed from reference TRBV15 and TRBJ2-3, reads DAMVIQNPRYQVTQFGKPVTLSCSQTLNHNVMYWYQQKSSQAPKLLFHYYDKDFNNEADTPDNFQSRRPNTSFCFLDIRSPGLGDTAMYLCATSPNMGVSTDTQYFGPGTRLTVL.

J is TRBJ2-1 and V is TRBV7-2; D uncertain. The germline V gene encodes CDR1 SGHTA and CDR2 FQGNSA. The CDR3 is 12 residues long. Trimming removed 4 bases at V and 12 bases at J, with 13 bases between. CDR3 loop: CASSSLTWVQFF. The CDR3 bases are TGTGCCAGCAGCTCATTGACCTGGGTGCAGTTCTTC.

The J gene is TRBJ1-1, the V gene TRBV7-8; D remains ambiguous. This CDR3 is 13 amino acids long. Trimming stripped 5 bases from V and 4 bases from J, with 11 bases between. Germline lookup yields CDR1 SGHVS and CDR2 FQNEAQ. The CDR3 coding sequence is TGTGCCAGCAGCACCCGGACGGCCACTGAAGCTTTCTTT. Encoded protein: CASSTRTATEAFF.

The chain employs TRBV20-1 and TRBJ2-5; D is undetermined. V was cut by 8 bases and J by 1 base, with 11 bases left in between. The CDR3 consists of 12 residues. Per the germline V gene, CDR1 is DFQATT and CDR2 is SNEGSKA (reference sequence). The CDR3 nucleotides read TGCAGTTCGGACGGCCCCCAAGAGACCCAGTACTTC. Protein sequence: CSSDGPQETQYF.

This clonotype has a single count. The rearrangement joins TRBV7-2 to TRBJ2-3; unclear D gene. The length of the CDR3 is 14 residues. The germline CDR1 and CDR2 sequences are SGHTA and FQGNSA. Trimming removed 2 bases from V and 0 bases from J, with 6 bases in between. The CDR3 sequence is CASSLNPSTDTQYF. CDR3 sequence (DNA): TGTGCCAGCAGCTTAAACCCTAGCACAGATACGCAGTATTTT. Combining the CDR3 with reference TRBV7-2 and TRBJ2-3 gives the whole variable domain GAGVSQSPSNKVTEKGKDVELRCDPISGHTALYWYRQSLGQGLEFLIYFQGNSAPDKSGLPSDRFSAERTGGSVSTLTIQRTQQEDSAVYLCASSLNPSTDTQYFGPGTRLTVL.

The V gene is TRBV25-1, the J gene TRBJ1-1; no definite D call. Trimming pared 5 bases from V and 4 bases from J, leaving 11 bases between. The CDR3 spans 13 residues. CDR1 is MGHDK and CDR2 is SYGVNS in the germline V gene. The CDR3 loop reads CASSTLVGTEAFF. As DNA, the CDR3 is TGTGCCAGCAGTACATTAGTTGGCACTGAAGCTTTCTTT.

Only a few counts were recorded for this clonotype. Written as DNA, the CDR3 is TGCAGTGCTAGTCGAACCGGGACAGACTATGGCTACACCTTC. Translated: CSASRTGTDYGYTF. This chain uses TRBV20-1 with TRBJ1-2; 7 bases map to TRBD1. Germline V lookup: CDR1 DFQATT, CDR2 SNEGSKA (reference sequence). CDR3 length equals 14 residues. V shed 3 bases and J 3 bases; nucleotides not matched to a gene: 7.

The CDR3 region is CASSSTTAGTGELFF. As DNA, the CDR3 is TGTGCCAGCAGCTCAACGACCGCGGGGACCGGGGAGCTGTTTTTT. The V gene is TRBV11-3, the J gene TRBJ2-2; tentatively, D is TRBD2 (6 bases). The CDR3 sequence is 15 residues long. Germline CDR1 reads SGHNT; CDR2 reads YENEEA. With 4 bases removed from V and 5 bases from J, the gap between germline ends came to 14 bases.

The chain is built from TRBV6-2 or TRBV6-3 and TRBJ2-3; 10 bases line up with TRBD2. This CDR3 has 15 residues. The V segment lost 6 bases and the J segment 4 bases; nucleotides outside the gene matches: 7. Germline assignment: CDR1 MNHEY and CDR2 SVGEGT. The CDR3: CASSSGGLASDTQYF. The CDR3 DNA follows: TGTGCCAGCAGCTCGGGGGGACTAGCGTCAGATACGCAGTATTTT.

This clonotype was detected only a few times. The chain combines TRBV20-1 with TRBJ1-2; D gene ambiguous. The germline CDR1 and CDR2 sequences are DFQATT and SNEGSKA (reference sequence). The CDR3 loop spans 15 amino acids. Deletions cut 7 bases from V and 0 bases from J, with 18 bases between. CDR3 coding DNA: TGCAGTGTCCAAGTCTTCCGGAACGCTAACTATGGCTACACCTTC. Protein product: CSVQVFRNANYGYTF.

The rearrangement uses TRBV6-5 and TRBJ1-2; tentative D call: TRBD1 (5 bases). The CDR3 extends over 16 amino acids. The germline V gene encodes CDR1 MNHEY and CDR2 SVGAGI. Trimming took 0 bases from V and 1 from J, leaving 12 bases between them. CDR3 in DNA: TGTGCCAGCAGTTACTCCAAATCGGGGCGTAACTATGGCTACACCTTC. Encoded protein: CASSYSKSGRNYGYTF.

This clonotype was counted only a few times. V and J are TRBV19 and TRBJ1-5; TRBD1 is a possible D gene (5 bases). The V gene's germline CDR1 is LNHDA and CDR2 SQIVND (reference sequence). This CDR3 spans 14 amino acids. The ends were cut back, 4 bases at V and 5 bases at J, with 12 bases in the middle. CDR3 region: CASSRAGNDQPQHF. For the CDR3, the DNA is TGTGCCAGTAGTAGGGCAGGGAACGATCAGCCCCAGCATTTT.

This chain links TRBV20-1 with TRBJ2-3, with D hard to call. The CDR3 has 14 amino acids. Per germline, CDR1 DFQATT and CDR2 SNEGSKA (reference sequence). V was trimmed by 6 bases and J by 2 bases, leaving 15 bases between them. CDR3: CSAKVGFDTDTQYF. The CDR3, as DNA: TGCAGTGCGAAAGTGGGGTTCGACACAGATACGCAGTATTTT.

The J gene is TRBJ1-6, the V gene TRBV11-3; 7 bases align to TRBD1. J lost 7 bases, V lost 0 bases, and 3 bases had no gene match. Germline CDR1 SGHNT, CDR2 YENEEA. CDR3 length: 15 amino acids. CDR3: CASSLDRGKNSPLHF. CDR3 DNA sequence: TGTGCCAGCAGCTTAGACAGGGGGAAGAATTCACCCCTCCACTTT.

The V gene is TRBV6-5, the J gene TRBJ2-6; D tentatively reads TRBD1 or TRBD2 (5 bases each). Trimming removed 4 bases from V and 4 bases from J, with 11 bases in between. In germline, CDR1 is MNHEY, CDR2 SVGAGI. The CDR3 extends over 15 amino acids. The CDR3 protein is CASSSTWGGANVLTF. The DNA of the CDR3 is TGTGCCAGCAGTTCGACGTGGGGGGGGGCCAACGTCCTGACTTTC.

The rearrangement links TRBV28 to TRBJ2-5; D unclear. Germline V gives CDR1 MDHEN, CDR2 SYDVKM. This CDR3 is 13 amino acids long. V lost 4 bases, J lost 4 bases, and 10 bases lay in between. CDR3 region: CASSSSRRETQYF. In DNA, the CDR3 is TGTGCCAGCAGTTCGAGCAGACGAGAGACCCAGTACTTC. Together with reference TRBV28 and TRBJ2-5, the CDR3 gives the full variable domain: DVKVTQSSRYLVKRTGEKVFLECVQDMDHENMFWYRQDPGLGLRLIYFSYDVKMKEKGDIPEGYSVSREKKERFSLILESASTNQTSMYLCASSSSRRETQYFGPGTRLLVL.

The sample holds a few counts of this clonotype. This sequence joins TRBV28 and TRBJ1-1; D gene unclear. The CDR3 extends over 14 amino acids. V lost 8 bases to trimming and J lost 1 base, with 14 bases between them. The V gene's germline CDR1 is MDHEN and CDR2 SYDVKM. This CDR3 is CASYALTRNTEAFF. In DNA form, the CDR3 reads TGTGCCAGCTACGCCCTCACACGGAACACTGAAGCTTTCTTT.

The rearrangement uses TRBV28 and TRBJ1-2, with TRBD1 identical over 9 bases. Per the germline V gene, CDR1 is MDHEN and CDR2 is SYDVKM. The CDR3 totals 15 residues. Trimming at V came to 2 bases and at J to 8 bases, leaving 9 bases not matched to a gene. CDR3 loop: CASSLMGQGRGGYTF. The CDR3 nucleotides are TGTGCCAGCAGTTTAATGGGACAGGGAAGAGGAGGCTACACCTTC.

V and J are TRBV7-2 and TRBJ2-7, with D perhaps TRBD2 (6 bases). Trimming cost V 4 bases and J 6 bases, with 10 bases left between them. Germline V gene lookup returns CDR1 SGHTA and CDR2 FQGNSA. The CDR3 has 12 amino acids. In nucleotides, the CDR3 is TGTGCCAGCAGCTCTTTGGAGGGCGAGCAGTACTTC. It is translated as CASSSLEGEQYF.

This clonotype was counted a few times. The chain employs TRBV12-3 or TRBV12-4 and TRBJ1-5; the match to TRBD1 covers 7 bases. V shed 5 bases and J 6 bases; nucleotides not matched to a gene: 10. The CDR3 extends over 15 amino acids. Written as DNA, the CDR3 is TGTGCCAGCAGTCCAGTCAGAGGGGGCGGTCAGCCCCAGCATTTT. It translates to CASSPVRGGGQPQHF.

This clonotype was recorded a few times. The chain employs TRBV25-1 and TRBJ2-1; 9 bases map to TRBD2. The CDR3 loop spans 15 amino acids. J lost 3 bases, V lost 7 bases, and 7 bases had no gene match. Looked up from germline, CDR1 is MGHDK and CDR2 is SYGVNS. CDR3 nucleotide sequence: TGTGCCAGCACCCGAAGGCGGGGGGGCTACAATGAGCAGTTCTTC. Translating it yields CASTRRRGGYNEQFF.